This T cell receptor beta chain was sequenced in a study of blood T cell repertoires in COVID-19. TCRdb's table, derived via immunoSEQ multiplex PCR, lists solely in-frame clones and lacks some. The top ten clones hold around 8% of a sample with around 120,000 clones, roughly nine tenths of them seen once. The CDR3 runs to 16 residues. J was trimmed by 5 bases and V by 0 bases; bases with no gene match: 9. Germline-derived CDR1 and CDR2 are LGHNA and YSLEER. The genes are TRBV4-3 and TRBJ2-7, with 8 nucleotides matching TRBD1. The receptor's source is a man aged 65 to 79 who had recovered from COVID-19. The sequenced sample was peripheral blood. The CDR3 protein is CASSQDVTGGKDEQYF. The CDR3 nucleotides are TGCGCCAGCAGCCAAGATGTAACAGGGGGAAAGGACGAGCAGTACTTC.